This T cell receptor beta chain was sequenced during a study of OX40 agonist ivuxolimab in advanced cancers. Germline CDR1 and CDR2: SGHAT and FQNNGV. The ends were cut back, 0 bases at V and 5 bases at J, with 7 bases in the middle. The CDR3 loop spans 13 amino acids. Sequenced by immunoSEQ multiplex PCR; TCRdb stores in-frame clones only, minus some. The sample contains fewer than 65,000 clones, less than 90% of which appear only once. This receptor was identified in an adult with an advanced solid tumor such as melanoma, head and neck, liver or kidney cancer. Sequencing used CD4+ or CD8+ T cells sorted from blood, obtained in a trial of the OX40 agonist ivuxolimab. The chain carries TRBV11-2 and TRBJ1-1, with D unclear. The DNA of the CDR3 is TGTGCCAGCAGCTTAGACCGGAGGACTGAAGCTTTCTTT. As protein: CASSLDRRTEAFF.